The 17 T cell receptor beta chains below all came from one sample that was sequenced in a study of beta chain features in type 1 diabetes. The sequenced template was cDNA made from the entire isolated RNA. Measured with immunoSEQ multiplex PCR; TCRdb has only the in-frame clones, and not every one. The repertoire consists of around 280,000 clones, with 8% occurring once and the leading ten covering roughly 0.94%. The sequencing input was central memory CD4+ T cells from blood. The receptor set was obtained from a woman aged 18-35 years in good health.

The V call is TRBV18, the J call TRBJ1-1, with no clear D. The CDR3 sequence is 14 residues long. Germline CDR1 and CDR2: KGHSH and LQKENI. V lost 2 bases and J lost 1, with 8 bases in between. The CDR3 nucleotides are TGTGCCAGCTCACCATCGGCGGAGAACACTGAAGCTTTCTTT. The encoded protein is CASSPSAENTEAFF. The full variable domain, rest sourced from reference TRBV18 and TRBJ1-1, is NAGVMQNPRHLVRRRGQEARLRCSPMKGHSHVYWYRQLPEEGLKFMVYLQKENIIDESGMPKERFSAEFPKEGPSILRIQQVVRGDSAAYFCASSPSAENTEAFFGQGTRLTVV.

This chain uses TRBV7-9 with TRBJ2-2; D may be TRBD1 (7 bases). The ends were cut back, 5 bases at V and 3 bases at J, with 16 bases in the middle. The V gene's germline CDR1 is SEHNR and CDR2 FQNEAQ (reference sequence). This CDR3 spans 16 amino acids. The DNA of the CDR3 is TGTGCCAGCAGCCAGAGACAGGGCGGGGACACCGGGGAGCTGTTTTTT. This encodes CASSQRQGGDTGELFF.

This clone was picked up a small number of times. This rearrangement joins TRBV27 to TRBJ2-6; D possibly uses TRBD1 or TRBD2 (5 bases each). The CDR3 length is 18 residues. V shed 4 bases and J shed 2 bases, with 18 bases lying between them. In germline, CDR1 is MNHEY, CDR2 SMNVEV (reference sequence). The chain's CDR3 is CASSSSGTVGAGANVLTF. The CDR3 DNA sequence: TGTGCCAGCAGTTCTTCCGGTACAGTGGGGGCTGGGGCCAACGTCCTGACTTTC.

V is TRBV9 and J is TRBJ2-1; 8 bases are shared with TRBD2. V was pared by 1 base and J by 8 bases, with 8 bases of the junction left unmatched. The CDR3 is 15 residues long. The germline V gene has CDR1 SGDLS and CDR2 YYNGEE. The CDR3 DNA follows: TGTGCCAGCAGCGTACGGGAGGGCCAACTCGATGAGCAGTTCTTC. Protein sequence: CASSVREGQLDEQFF.

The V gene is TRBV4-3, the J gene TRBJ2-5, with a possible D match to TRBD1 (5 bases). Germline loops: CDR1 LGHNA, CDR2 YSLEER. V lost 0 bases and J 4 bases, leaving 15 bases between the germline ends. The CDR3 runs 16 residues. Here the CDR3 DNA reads TGCGCCAGCAGCCAAGAATCAGGGCTAGGTGGAGAGACCCAGTACTTC. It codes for CASSQESGLGGETQYF.

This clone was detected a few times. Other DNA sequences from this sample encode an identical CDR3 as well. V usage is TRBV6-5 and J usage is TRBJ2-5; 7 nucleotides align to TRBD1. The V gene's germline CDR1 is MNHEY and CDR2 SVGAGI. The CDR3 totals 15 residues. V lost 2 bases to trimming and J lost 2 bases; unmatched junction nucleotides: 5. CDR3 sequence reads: CASSYHGTEQETQYF. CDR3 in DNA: TGTGCCAGCAGTTACCACGGGACAGAACAAGAGACCCAGTACTTC.

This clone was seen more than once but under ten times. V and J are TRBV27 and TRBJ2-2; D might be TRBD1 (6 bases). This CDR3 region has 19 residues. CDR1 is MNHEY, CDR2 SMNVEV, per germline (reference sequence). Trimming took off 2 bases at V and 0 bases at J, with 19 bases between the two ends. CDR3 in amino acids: CASSLVQGTPVTNTGELFF. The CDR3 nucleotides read TGTGCCAGCAGTTTAGTTCAGGGGACCCCCGTGACGAACACCGGGGAGCTGTTTTTT.

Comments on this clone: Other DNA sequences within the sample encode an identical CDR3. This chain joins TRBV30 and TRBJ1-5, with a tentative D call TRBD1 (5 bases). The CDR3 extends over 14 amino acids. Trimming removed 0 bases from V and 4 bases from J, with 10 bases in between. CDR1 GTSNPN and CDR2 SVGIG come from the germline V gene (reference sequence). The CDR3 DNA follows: TGTGCCTGGAGTGTATCAGGGAGTAATCAGCCCCAGCATTTT. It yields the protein CAWSVSGSNQPQHF.

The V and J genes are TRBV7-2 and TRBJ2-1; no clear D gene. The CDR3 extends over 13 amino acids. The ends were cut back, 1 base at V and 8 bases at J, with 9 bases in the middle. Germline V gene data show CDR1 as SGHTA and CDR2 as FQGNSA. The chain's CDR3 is CASSLGAGDEQFF. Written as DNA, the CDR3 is TGTGCCAGCAGCTTAGGGGCCGGCGATGAGCAGTTCTTC.

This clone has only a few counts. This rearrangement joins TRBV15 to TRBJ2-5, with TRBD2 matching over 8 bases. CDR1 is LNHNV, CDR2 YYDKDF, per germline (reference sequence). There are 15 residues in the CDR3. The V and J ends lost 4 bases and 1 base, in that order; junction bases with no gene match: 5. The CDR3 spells CATSKAGDVQETQYF. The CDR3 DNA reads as TGTGCCACCAGCAAAGCGGGGGATGTCCAAGAGACCCAGTACTTC.

CDR3 coding DNA: TGTGCCAGCTCAGCCGGGGTCGGGGCCAACGTCCTGACTTTC. Protein product: CASSAGVGANVLTF. The chain employs TRBV18 and TRBJ2-6; weak D call: TRBD2 (5 bases). The germline CDR1 and CDR2 sequences are KGHSH and LQKENI. Trimming removed 5 bases at V and 4 bases at J, with 9 bases between. The CDR3 runs to 14 residues.

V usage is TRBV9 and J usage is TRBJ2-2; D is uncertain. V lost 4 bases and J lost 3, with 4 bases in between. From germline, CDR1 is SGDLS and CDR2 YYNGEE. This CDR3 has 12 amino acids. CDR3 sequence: CASSSYTGELFF. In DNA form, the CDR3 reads TGTGCCAGCAGCTCTTACACCGGGGAGCTGTTTTTT.

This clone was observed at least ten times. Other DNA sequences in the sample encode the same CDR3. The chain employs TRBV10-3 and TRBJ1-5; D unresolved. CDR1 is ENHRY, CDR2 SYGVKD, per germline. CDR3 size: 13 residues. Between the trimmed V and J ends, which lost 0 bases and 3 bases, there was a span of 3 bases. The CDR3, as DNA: TGTGCCATCAGTGAGTCGATCAATCAGCCCCAGCATTTT. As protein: CAISESINQPQHF.

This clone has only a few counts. CDR3 loop: CASSPTGEKVYEQYF. CDR3 nucleotides: TGTGCCAGCAGCCCGACAGGGGAAAAAGTCTACGAGCAGTACTTC. The chain links TRBV13 to TRBJ2-7; TRBD1 matches at 8 bases. Trimming cost V 5 bases and J 3 bases; bases outside gene matches: 9. Germline V gene data show CDR1 as PRHDT and CDR2 as FYEKMQ (reference sequence). This CDR3 spans 15 amino acids.

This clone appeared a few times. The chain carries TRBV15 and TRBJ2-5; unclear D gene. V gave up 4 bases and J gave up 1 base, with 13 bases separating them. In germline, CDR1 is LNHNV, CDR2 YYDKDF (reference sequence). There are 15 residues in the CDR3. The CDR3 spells CATSNQLKAQETQYF. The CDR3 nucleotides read TGTGCCACCAGCAATCAGCTTAAGGCCCAAGAGACCCAGTACTTC.

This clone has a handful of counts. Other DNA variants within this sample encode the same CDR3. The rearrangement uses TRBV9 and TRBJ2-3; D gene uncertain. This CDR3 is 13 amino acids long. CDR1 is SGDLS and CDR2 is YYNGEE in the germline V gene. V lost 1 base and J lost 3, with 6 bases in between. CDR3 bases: TGTGCCAGCAGCGTATCCGGGACAGATACGCAGTATTTT. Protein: CASSVSGTDTQYF. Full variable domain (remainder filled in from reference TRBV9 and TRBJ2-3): DSGVTQTPKHLITATGQRVTLRCSPRSGDLSVYWYQQSLDQGLQFLIQYYNGEERAKGNILERFSAQQFPDLHSELNLSSLELGDSALYFCASSVSGTDTQYFGPGTRLTVL.

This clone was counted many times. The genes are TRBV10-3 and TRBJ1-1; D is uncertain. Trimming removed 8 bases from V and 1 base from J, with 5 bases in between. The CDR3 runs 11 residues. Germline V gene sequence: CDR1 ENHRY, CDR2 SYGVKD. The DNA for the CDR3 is TGTGCCATCTCGGGGAACACTGAAGCTTTCTTT. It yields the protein CAISGNTEAFF.